The text below deals with one TCR beta chain. The antigen is unknown. MiXCR was run by TCRdb on the multiplex PCR reads, yielding one entry per CDR3 protein. The sample shows over 200,000 distinct CDR3 sequences, roughly a third of them seen only once. Samples came from axillary lymph nodes draining the breast cancer. The source of the sample is a study of breast tumors, draining lymph nodes, adjacent tissues. General study findings and limits: Tumor repertoires ranked between lymph nodes and nontumor tissue in diversity, with V and J gene preferences. Luminal-like breast cancer showed significantly greater tumor-nontumor repertoire similarity than basal-like breast cancer did. The data were judged consistent with most tumor T cells coming from lymph node and expanding in tumor. Tumor T cell lymph node origin was a supported hypothesis, not proven.

Trimming at V came to 3 bases and at J to 0 bases, leaving 4 bases not matched to a gene. Germline CDR1 reads SQVTM; CDR2 reads ANQGSEA. The CDR3 covers 14 residues. V is TRBV29-1 and J is TRBJ1-1; TRBD1 matches at 7 bases. This receptor was taken from a female donor with breast cancer. Some clones in this sample may be carry-over from other donors' samples. The sequencing input was axillary lymph node tissue. As DNA, the CDR3 is TGCAGCGTTGACCCCAGGGGGATGAACACTGAAGCTTTCTTT. Translation gives CSVDPRGMNTEAFF.